These T cell receptor beta chains were read from a single sample in a study of T cells in Graves' hyperthyroidism and ophthalmopathy. Each CDR3 protein gets one entry after TCRdb re-called the multiplex PCR reads with MiXCR. The sample yields 370,000 or so distinct CDR3 sequences, roughly 13% seen once. The sample taken for sequencing was blood. The receptors derive from a young man with Graves' hyperthyroidism that later progressed to Graves' ophthalmopathy. CDR3s include the opening cysteine and the closing phenylalanine or tryptophan. The D gene is left open where the match is weak. Where a row states a size, it is once, few, many or the class of an expanded clone; other rows omit it.

CDR3 DNA	CDR3 protein	J gene	D gene	V gene	clone size
TGTGCCAGCAGCTTGGCGGGATTTTCACCGTATTATGGCTACACCTTC	CASSLAGFSPYYGYTF	TRBJ1-2	-	TRBV5-4	-
TGCAGTGCCGAGGTGCGTCGCTACGAGCAGTACTTC	CSAEVRRYEQYF	TRBJ2-7	-	TRBV20-1	many
TGTGCCAGCAGCCGACAGGAAGGTGAGCAGTTCTTC	CASSRQEGEQFF	TRBJ2-1	-	TRBV11-1	many
TGTGCCAGCAGCCGAGGGTTGGGGACTGAAGCTTTCTTT	CASSRGLGTEAFF	TRBJ1-1	-	TRBV7-6	many
TGTGCCAGCGGGTTCAGTAGCAATCAGCCCCAGCATTTT	CASGFSSNQPQHF	TRBJ1-5	-	TRBV6-1	-
TGTGCCAGCAGTGCCCGGCCACAGGGAGGGCTTTCCTACGAGCAGTACTTC	CASSARPQGGLSYEQYF	TRBJ2-7	-	TRBV25-1	many
TGTGCCAGCAGTCACGGTGTCAGGCAGACCCAGTACTTC	CASSHGVRQTQYF	TRBJ2-5	-	TRBV27	few
TGTGCCAGCAGCCAAGATAGCAGAAGCACCATATATTTT	CASSQDSRSTIYF	TRBJ1-3	-	TRBV3-1	few
TGTGCCAGTAGTTTGGGGGTTGGGGTAGAGACCCAGTACTTC	CASSLGVGVETQYF	TRBJ2-5	-	TRBV19	-
TGTGCCAGCAGTCCCTCGGGGGGGCCCTATGGCTACACCTTC	CASSPSGGPYGYTF	TRBJ1-2	-	TRBV28	many
TGTGCCAGCAGCGTAGCAGGGGTCACAGATACGCAGTATTTT	CASSVAGVTDTQYF	TRBJ2-3	-	TRBV9	-
TGTGCCAGCAGTATTTCCCGACTAGCGGGGCGAACCGGGGAGCTGTTTTTT	CASSISRLAGRTGELFF	TRBJ2-2	TRBD2	TRBV6-1	-
TGCAGTGCTAGTGGACAGGCCCCCTATGGCTACACCTTC	CSASGQAPYGYTF	TRBJ1-2	TRBD1	TRBV20-1	many
TGTGCCAGCAGCGAGGGAGGGTACACCGGGGAGCTGTTTTTT	CASSEGGYTGELFF	TRBJ2-2	TRBD2	TRBV9	many
TGCGCCAGCAGCTTGAGCTGGGGCGCGAACTATGGCTACACCTTC	CASSLSWGANYGYTF	TRBJ1-2	-	TRBV5-1	many
TGTGCCAGCAGCCCTGAGGGACTAGCGGGGGACGAGCAGTACTTC	CASSPEGLAGDEQYF	TRBJ2-7	TRBD2	TRBV7-2	many
TGTGCCAGCAGTTTGTGGGTCGCAAGAAACACCATATATTTT	CASSLWVARNTIYF	TRBJ1-3	-	TRBV28	-
TGTGCCAGCAGTTACTCCGGGATTACCTACGAGCAGTACTTC	CASSYSGITYEQYF	TRBJ2-7	-	TRBV6-5	many
TGTGCCAGCAGTTCCGAACAGGGTTGGGACACTGAAGCTTTCTTT	CASSSEQGWDTEAFF	TRBJ1-1	-	TRBV6-2/TRBV6-3	-
TGCGCCAGCAGCCCTCTTTGGGACAGGGATGGAGGTACGCAGTATTTT	CASSPLWDRDGGTQYF	TRBJ2-3	TRBD1	TRBV5-1	-
TGTGCCAGCAGTTACTCGAGGGGGGCGACTGAAGCTTTCTTT	CASSYSRGATEAFF	TRBJ1-1	-	TRBV6-5	-
TGTGCCAGCAGCTTGGGGGGGACTAGCTGGGAGACCCAGTACTTC	CASSLGGTSWETQYF	TRBJ2-5	TRBD2	TRBV5-6	many
TGCAGTGCTAGAGTGCCCCCTGGAAACACCATATATTTT	CSARVPPGNTIYF	TRBJ1-3	-	TRBV20-1	few
TGTGCCAGCAGTTTATACACAGGAGAAAGAAGGGGCTACACCTTC	CASSLYTGERRGYTF	TRBJ1-2	-	TRBV28	many
TGTGCCATCAGAGCAGAGGGTACTGAAGCTTTCTTT	CAIRAEGTEAFF	TRBJ1-1	-	TRBV10-3	-
TGTGCAAGCAGCGCCCAAGCGGGGGCTCACAATGAGCAGTTCTTC	CASSAQAGAHNEQFF	TRBJ2-1	TRBD2	TRBV7-9	-
TGTGCCACCAGCAGAGAATGGGTTCAGCCCCAGCATTTT	CATSREWVQPQHF	TRBJ1-5	-	TRBV15	-
TGTGCCAGCAGTTTTCCTCGAACTAATGAAAAACTGTTTTTT	CASSFPRTNEKLFF	TRBJ1-4	-	TRBV28	many
TGTGCCAGCAGGCCGACTAGGGATGGCTACACCTTC	CASRPTRDGYTF	TRBJ1-2	-	TRBV2	-
TGTGCCAGCAGTTTGTCCCAACCGGGACAGGGTTTCTACGAGCAGTACTTC	CASSLSQPGQGFYEQYF	TRBJ2-7	TRBD1	TRBV28	few
TGTGCCACCAGCATGACGACGGGGAATGAAAAACTGTTTTTT	CATSMTTGNEKLFF	TRBJ1-4	-	TRBV15	many
TGTGCCAGCTCAGGGACACACACATATAGCAATCAGCCCCAGCATTTT	CASSGTHTYSNQPQHF	TRBJ1-5	-	TRBV18	many
TGCAGTGCTCCCGACAGGGCCGAGACCCAGTACTTC	CSAPDRAETQYF	TRBJ2-5	TRBD1	TRBV20-1	few
TGTGCCTGGAGGAGGGACACCCTCTCCTACGAGCAGTACTTC	CAWRRDTLSYEQYF	TRBJ2-7	-	TRBV30	many
TGTGCCAGCAGCGTAGAGGCAGATATGAACACTGAAGCTTTCTTT	CASSVEADMNTEAFF	TRBJ1-1	-	TRBV9	few
TGTGCCAGCAGTTACGGGGGGTACAATTCACCCCTCCACTTT	CASSYGGYNSPLHF	TRBJ1-6	-	TRBV6-6	few
TGTGCCAGCAGTACGCAACGCAGGTTTAGGGATGAGCAGTTCTTC	CASSTQRRFRDEQFF	TRBJ2-1	-	TRBV25-1	many
TGTGCCAGCAGTTTAGCGCTAGCGGGGGGGCTGGATACGCAGTATTTT	CASSLALAGGLDTQYF	TRBJ2-3	TRBD2	TRBV12-3/TRBV12-4	-
TGTGCCAGCAGTTACCTCTTGCGGGACACCGGGGAGCTGTTTTTT	CASSYLLRDTGELFF	TRBJ2-2	-	TRBV12-3/TRBV12-4	-
TGTGCCAGCAGCCAAGGGATTCAGGAGACCCAGTACTTC	CASSQGIQETQYF	TRBJ2-5	-	TRBV14	many
TGTGCCAGCAGCCAGAGAGGGGAAGGCTATGGCTACACCTTC	CASSQRGEGYGYTF	TRBJ1-2	-	TRBV3-1	many
TGTGCCAGCAGGGGACAGGGCGGCACCTGGGATAACTATGGCTACACCTTC	CASRGQGGTWDNYGYTF	TRBJ1-2	TRBD1	TRBV28	many
TGCGCCAGCAGCTTGCTGGGGGAGAACTATGGCTACACCTTC	CASSLLGENYGYTF	TRBJ1-2	-	TRBV5-1	many